This T cell receptor beta chain was sequenced in a study of blood T cell repertoires in COVID-19. The wider study: Whether acute or convalescent, the COVID-19 samples came from the United States, Italy and Spain. From T cells, B-cell-depleted T cells, or PBMCs came the material, which was cDNA or gDNA.

In the original analysis: Estimates of nucleated cell counts were drawn from the amplification of reference gene primers. Repertoires were generated with immunoSEQ multiplex PCR, while TCRdb's copy carries only in-frame clones and drops some. The D gene and trimming were derived from the DNA, and the V and J assignments and clone size from that table. The data show 360,000 or so clones, around 91% seen once. Germline V gene sequence: CDR1 MDHEN, CDR2 SYDVKM. The ends were cut back, 7 bases at V and 4 bases at J, with 13 bases in the middle. The CDR3 has 13 residues. The specimen was peripheral blood. This chain uses TRBV28 with TRBJ1-2; possible D gene TRBD1, 5 bases. The TCR originated in a man aged 18 to 30 with active or convalescent COVID-19. Here the CDR3 DNA reads TGTGCCAGCACCGAAAATGACAGCTATGGCTACACCTTC. Translation gives CASTENDSYGYTF.